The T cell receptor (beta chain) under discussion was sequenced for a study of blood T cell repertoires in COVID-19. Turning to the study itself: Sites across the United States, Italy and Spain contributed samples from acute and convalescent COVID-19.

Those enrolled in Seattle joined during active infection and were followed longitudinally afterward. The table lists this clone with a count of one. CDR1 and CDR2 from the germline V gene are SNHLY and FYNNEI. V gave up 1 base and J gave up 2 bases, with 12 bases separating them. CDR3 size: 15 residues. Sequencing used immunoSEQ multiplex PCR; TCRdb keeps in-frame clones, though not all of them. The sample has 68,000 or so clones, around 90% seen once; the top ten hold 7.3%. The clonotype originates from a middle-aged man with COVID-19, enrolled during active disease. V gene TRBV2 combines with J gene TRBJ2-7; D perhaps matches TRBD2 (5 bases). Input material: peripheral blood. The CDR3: CASSEERTPPYEQYF. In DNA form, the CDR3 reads TGTGCCAGCAGTGAAGAACGGACTCCTCCCTACGAGCAGTACTTC.